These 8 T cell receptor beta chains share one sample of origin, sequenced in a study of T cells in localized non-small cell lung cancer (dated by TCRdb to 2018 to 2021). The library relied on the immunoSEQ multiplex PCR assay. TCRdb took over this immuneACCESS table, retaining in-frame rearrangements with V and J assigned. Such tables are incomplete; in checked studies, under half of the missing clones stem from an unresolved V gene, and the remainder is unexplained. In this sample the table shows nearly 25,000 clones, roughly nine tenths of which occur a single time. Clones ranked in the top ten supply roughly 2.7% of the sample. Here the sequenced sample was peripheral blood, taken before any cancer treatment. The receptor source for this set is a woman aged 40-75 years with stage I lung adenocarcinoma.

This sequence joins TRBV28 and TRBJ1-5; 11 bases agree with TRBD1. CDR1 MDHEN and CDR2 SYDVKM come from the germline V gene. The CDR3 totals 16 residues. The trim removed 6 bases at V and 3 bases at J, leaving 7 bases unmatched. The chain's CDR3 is CASRVGTGGTNQPQHF. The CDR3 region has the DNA TGTGCCAGCAGAGTTGGGACAGGGGGAACCAATCAGCCCCAGCATTTT. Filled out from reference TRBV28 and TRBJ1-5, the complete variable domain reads DVKVTQSSRYLVKRTGEKVFLECVQDMDHENMFWYRQDPGLGLRLIYFSYDVKMKEKGDIPEGYSVSREKKERFSLILESASTNQTSMYLCASRVGTGGTNQPQHFGDGTRLSIL.

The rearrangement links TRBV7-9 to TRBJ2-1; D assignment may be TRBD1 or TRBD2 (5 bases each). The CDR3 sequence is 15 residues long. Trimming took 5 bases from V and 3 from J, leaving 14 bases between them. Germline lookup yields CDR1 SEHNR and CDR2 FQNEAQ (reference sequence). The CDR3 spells CASSNIEGNYNEQFF. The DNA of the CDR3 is TGTGCCAGCAGCAACATCGAGGGGAACTACAATGAGCAGTTCTTC.

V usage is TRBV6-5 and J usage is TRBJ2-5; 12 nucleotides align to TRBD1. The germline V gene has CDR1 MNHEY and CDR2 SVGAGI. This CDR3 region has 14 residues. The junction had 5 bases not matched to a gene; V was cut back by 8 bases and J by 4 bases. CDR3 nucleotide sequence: TGTGCCAGCCGGGGACAGGGGGCAGGAGAGACCCAGTACTTC. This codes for CASRGQGAGETQYF.

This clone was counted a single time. The CDR3 sequence is CASREFSGTYNEQFF. The CDR3 coding sequence is TGTGCCAGTAGGGAGTTTAGCGGGACGTACAATGAGCAGTTCTTC. The chain couples TRBV19 to TRBJ2-1; 8 bases are shared with TRBD2. CDR3 length: 15 amino acids. Germline V lookup: CDR1 LNHDA, CDR2 SQIVND (reference sequence). V lost 6 bases and J lost 4; bases outside the gene matches: 8. The full variable domain, rest sourced from reference TRBV19 and TRBJ2-1, is DGGITQSPKYLFRKEGQNVTLSCEQNLNHDAMYWYRQDPGQGLRLIYYSQIVNDFQKGDIAEGYSVSREKKESFPLTVTSAQKNPTAFYLCASREFSGTYNEQFFGPGTRLTVL.

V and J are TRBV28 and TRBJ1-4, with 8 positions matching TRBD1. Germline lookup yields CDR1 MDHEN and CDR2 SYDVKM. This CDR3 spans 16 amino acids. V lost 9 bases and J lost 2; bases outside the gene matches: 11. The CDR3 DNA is TGTGCCAGTCAAATGACAGGGGTTGTCACTAATGAAAAACTGTTTTTT. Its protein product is CASQMTGVVTNEKLFF.

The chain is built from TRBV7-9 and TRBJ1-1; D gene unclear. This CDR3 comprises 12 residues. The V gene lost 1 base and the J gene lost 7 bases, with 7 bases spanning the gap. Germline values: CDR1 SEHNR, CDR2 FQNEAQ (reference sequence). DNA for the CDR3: TGTGCCAGCAGCTTAGTCCGAGGTGAAGCTTTCTTT. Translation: CASSLVRGEAFF.

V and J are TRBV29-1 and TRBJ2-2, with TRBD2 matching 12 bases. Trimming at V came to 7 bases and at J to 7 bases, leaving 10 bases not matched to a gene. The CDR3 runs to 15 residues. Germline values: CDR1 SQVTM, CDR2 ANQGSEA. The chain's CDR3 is CSASGTSGLVGELFF. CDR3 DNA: TGCAGCGCTTCCGGGACTAGCGGGTTAGTCGGGGAGCTGTTTTTT.

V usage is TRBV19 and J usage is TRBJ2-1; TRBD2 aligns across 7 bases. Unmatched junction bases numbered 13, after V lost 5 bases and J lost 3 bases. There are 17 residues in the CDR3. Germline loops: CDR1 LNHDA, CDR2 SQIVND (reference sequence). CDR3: CASSGRGAGASYNEQFF. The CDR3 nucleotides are TGTGCCAGTAGTGGTCGAGGGGCGGGAGCCAGCTACAATGAGCAGTTCTTC. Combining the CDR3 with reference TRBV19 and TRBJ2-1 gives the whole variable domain DGGITQSPKYLFRKEGQNVTLSCEQNLNHDAMYWYRQDPGQGLRLIYYSQIVNDFQKGDIAEGYSVSREKKESFPLTVTSAQKNPTAFYLCASSGRGAGASYNEQFFGPGTRLTVL.